This entry lists 5 T cell receptor beta chains sequenced from one sample in a study of vaccination effects on CD4 cells after COVID-19. Antigen-specific CD4+ T cells were expanded with viral peptide pools in the ViraFEST assay before sequencing. Isolation of CD4+ T cells took place after less than 12 days of culture. No vaccinee had earlier SARS-CoV-2 infection, and nucleocapsid antibodies were negative. These receptors' antigens are unknown. Libraries were prepared by immunoSEQ multiplex PCR; TCRdb keeps only in-frame clonotypes and omits some of them. The sample carries about 28,000 clones, more than 60% recorded once. The sequencing here drew on CD4+ T cells from PBMCs cultured with SARS-CoV-2 spike peptides, taken before COVID-19 vaccination. The receptors were gathered from a human donor who received a COVID-19 vaccine.

This clone was counted a single time. This chain joins TRBV7-6 and TRBJ1-6, with D uncertain. Germline V lookup: CDR1 SGHVS, CDR2 FNYEAQ. CDR3 length: 14 residues. V was trimmed by 1 base and J by 7 bases, leaving 8 bases between them. The CDR3 spells CASSLGQKNSPLHF. Written as DNA, the CDR3 is TGTGCCAGCAGCTTAGGGCAGAAAAATTCACCCCTCCACTTT.

This clone was observed a handful of times. The rearrangement links TRBV4-2 to TRBJ1-5; D perhaps matches TRBD1 (6 bases). The germline gives CDR1 LGHNA, CDR2 YNFKEQ. The CDR3 runs to 16 residues. V lost 1 base, J lost 4 bases, and 14 bases lay in between. In DNA form, the CDR3 reads TGTGCCAGCAGCCAAGCCACCACAGGGAGGAATCAGCCCCAGCATTTT. It is translated as CASSQATTGRNQPQHF.

The chain combines TRBV25-1 with TRBJ2-7, with D hard to call. Germline V gives CDR1 MGHDK, CDR2 SYGVNS. V was shortened by 2 bases and J by 1 base, with 6 bases between the two germline ends. The CDR3 has 13 residues. The DNA of the CDR3 is TGTGCCAGCAGTGAAACGGCATCCTACGAGCAGTACTTC. Encoded protein: CASSETASYEQYF.

This clone was found many times. The chain has TRBV6-1 and TRBJ1-2, with D uncertain. Germline assignment: CDR1 MNHNS and CDR2 SASEGT. Trimming stripped 0 bases from V and 3 bases from J, with 14 bases between. The CDR3 spans 16 residues. The CDR3 spells CASSEAVAESHYGYTF. CDR3 in DNA: TGTGCCAGCAGTGAAGCGGTGGCCGAGTCCCACTATGGCTACACCTTC.

This clone appeared a few times. The rearrangement uses TRBV19 and TRBJ1-1; D is ambiguous. The CDR3 extends over 16 amino acids. Deletions cut 5 bases from V and 2 bases from J, with 18 bases between. Germline CDR1 reads LNHDA; CDR2 reads SQIVND (reference sequence). The DNA for the CDR3 is TGTGCCAGTAGTTCGCGTGGCAAGGTCGGAAACACTGAAGCTTTCTTT. Translating gives CASSSRGKVGNTEAFF.